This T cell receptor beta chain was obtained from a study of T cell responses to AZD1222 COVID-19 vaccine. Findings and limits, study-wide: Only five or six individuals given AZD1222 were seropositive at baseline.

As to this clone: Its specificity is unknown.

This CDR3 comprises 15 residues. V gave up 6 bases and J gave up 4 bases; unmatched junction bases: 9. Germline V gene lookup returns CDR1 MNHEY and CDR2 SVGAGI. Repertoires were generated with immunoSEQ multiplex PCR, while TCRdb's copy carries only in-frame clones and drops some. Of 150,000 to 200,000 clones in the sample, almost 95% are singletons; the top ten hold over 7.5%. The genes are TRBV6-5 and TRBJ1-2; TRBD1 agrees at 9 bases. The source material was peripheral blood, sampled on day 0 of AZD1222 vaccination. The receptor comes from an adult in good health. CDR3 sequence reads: CASSSILTGGYGYTF. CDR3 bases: TGTGCCAGCAGCTCGATCCTGACAGGGGGCTATGGCTACACCTTC.